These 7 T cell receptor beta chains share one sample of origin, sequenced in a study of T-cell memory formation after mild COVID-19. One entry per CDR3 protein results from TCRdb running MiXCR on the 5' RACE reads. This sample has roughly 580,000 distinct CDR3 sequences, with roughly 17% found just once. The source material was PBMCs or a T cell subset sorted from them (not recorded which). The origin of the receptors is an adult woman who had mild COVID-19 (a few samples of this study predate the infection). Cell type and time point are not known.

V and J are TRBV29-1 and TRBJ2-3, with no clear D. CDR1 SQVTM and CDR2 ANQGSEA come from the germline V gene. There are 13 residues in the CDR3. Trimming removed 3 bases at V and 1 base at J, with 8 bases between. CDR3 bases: TGCAGCGTTGACAACGGAGGCACAGATACGCAGTATTTT. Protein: CSVDNGGTDTQYF.

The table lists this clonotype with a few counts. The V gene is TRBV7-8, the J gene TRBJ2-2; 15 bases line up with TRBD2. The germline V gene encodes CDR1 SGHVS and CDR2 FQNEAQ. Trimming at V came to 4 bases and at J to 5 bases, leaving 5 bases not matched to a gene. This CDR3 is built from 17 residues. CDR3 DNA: TGTGCCAGCAGCTCCGGGACTAGCGGGAGGAATACCGGGGAGCTGTTTTTT. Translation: CASSSGTSGRNTGELFF.

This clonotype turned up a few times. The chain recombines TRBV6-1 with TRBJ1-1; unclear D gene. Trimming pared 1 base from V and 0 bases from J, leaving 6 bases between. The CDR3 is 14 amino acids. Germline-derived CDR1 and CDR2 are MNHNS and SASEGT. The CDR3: CASSEVKVNTEAFF. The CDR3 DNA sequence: TGTGCCAGCAGTGAAGTAAAGGTGAACACTGAAGCTTTCTTT.

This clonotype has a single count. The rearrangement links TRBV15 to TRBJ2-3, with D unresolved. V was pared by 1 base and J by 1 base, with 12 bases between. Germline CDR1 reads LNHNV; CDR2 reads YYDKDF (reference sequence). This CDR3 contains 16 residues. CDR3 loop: CATSRAPGYRTDTQYF. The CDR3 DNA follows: TGTGCCACCAGCAGAGCCCCAGGCTACCGCACAGATACGCAGTATTTT.

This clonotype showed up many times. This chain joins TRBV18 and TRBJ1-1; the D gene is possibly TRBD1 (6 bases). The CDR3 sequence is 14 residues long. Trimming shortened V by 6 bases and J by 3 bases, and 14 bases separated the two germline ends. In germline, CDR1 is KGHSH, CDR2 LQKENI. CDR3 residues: CASSPQQGHTEAFF. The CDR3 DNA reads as TGTGCCAGCTCCCCCCAACAGGGCCACACTGAAGCTTTCTTT.

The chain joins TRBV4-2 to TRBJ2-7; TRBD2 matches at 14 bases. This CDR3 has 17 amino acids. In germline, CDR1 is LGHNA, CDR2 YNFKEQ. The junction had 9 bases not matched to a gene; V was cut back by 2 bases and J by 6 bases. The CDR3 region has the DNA TGTGCCAGCAGCCAACCGGGACTAGCGGGAGAGGGTGGCGAGCAGTACTTC. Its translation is CASSQPGLAGEGGEQYF.

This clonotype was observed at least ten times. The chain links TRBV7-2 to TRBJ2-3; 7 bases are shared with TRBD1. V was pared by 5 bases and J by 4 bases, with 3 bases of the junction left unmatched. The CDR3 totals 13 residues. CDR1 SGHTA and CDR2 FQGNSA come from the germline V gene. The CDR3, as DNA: TGTGCCAGCAGCCGACAGGGACCAGATACGCAGTATTTT. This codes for CASSRQGPDTQYF.